This TCR beta chain comes out of a study of blood T cell repertoires in COVID-19. Looking at the study overall: Samples taken during acute and convalescent COVID-19 were collected in the United States, Italy and Spain.

With respect to this clone: Other DNA sequences in this specimen translate into the identical CDR3.

Sequencing used immunoSEQ multiplex PCR; TCRdb keeps in-frame clones, though not all of them. The data show approximately 250,000 clones, 85% to 90% seen once. The V segment lost 3 bases and the J segment 1 base; nucleotides outside the gene matches: 2. The CDR3 loop spans 15 amino acids. Germline values: CDR1 SGDLS, CDR2 YYNGEE. The origin of this receptor is a woman aged 60-75 years with COVID-19, enrolled during active disease. V and J are TRBV9 and TRBJ2-3, with 10 bases fitting TRBD2. What was sequenced was peripheral blood. The CDR3 is CASSAGLAGTDTQYF. Written as DNA, the CDR3 is TGTGCCAGCAGCGCCGGACTAGCGGGCACAGATACGCAGTATTTT.